This T cell receptor beta chain is from a study of CD8 T cells in ankylosing spondylitis. CDR1 and CDR2 from the germline V gene are SGHTA and FQGNSA. CDR3 length: 14 amino acids. The V end lost 3 bases, the J end lost 2 bases, and 10 bases lay between the germline ends. TCRdb passed the 5' RACE reads through MiXCR, listing each CDR3 protein once. This table has fewer than 250,000 distinct CDR3 sequences, roughly a tenth appearing once. A word on this clonotype: Antigen specificity is unknown.

Study results and caveats: Past research had described some motif variants in reactive arthritis synovial fluid and blood. Significant enrichment of disease-linked clones was reported in matched ankylosing spondylitis synovial fluid.

The receptor was isolated from a male donor with ankylosing spondylitis or in good health (not recorded which). The gene calls are TRBV7-2 and TRBJ1-2; no reliable D call. The sequenced sample was blood, either unsorted or a sorted T cell fraction (not recorded which). CDR3 sequence reads: CASSFQTGNYGYTF. CDR3 bases: TGTGCCAGCAGCTTTCAGACGGGAAACTATGGCTACACCTTC.